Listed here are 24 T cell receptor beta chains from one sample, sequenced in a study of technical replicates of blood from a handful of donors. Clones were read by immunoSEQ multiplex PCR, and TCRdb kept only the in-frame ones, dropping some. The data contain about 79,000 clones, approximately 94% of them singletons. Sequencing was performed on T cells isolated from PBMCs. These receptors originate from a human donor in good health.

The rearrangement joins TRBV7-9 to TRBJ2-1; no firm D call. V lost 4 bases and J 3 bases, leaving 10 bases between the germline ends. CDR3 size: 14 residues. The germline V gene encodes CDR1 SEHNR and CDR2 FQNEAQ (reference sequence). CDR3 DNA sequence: TGTGCCAGCAGCTGGAGTGACTTCTACAATGAGCAGTTCTTC. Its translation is CASSWSDFYNEQFF.

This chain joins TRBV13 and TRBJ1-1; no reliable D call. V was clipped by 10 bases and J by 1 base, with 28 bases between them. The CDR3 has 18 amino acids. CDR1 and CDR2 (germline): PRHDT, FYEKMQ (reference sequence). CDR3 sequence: CANVEFAGVRSRNTEAFF. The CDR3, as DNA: TGTGCCAACGTCGAGTTTGCGGGCGTCCGATCGCGGAACACTGAAGCTTTCTTT.

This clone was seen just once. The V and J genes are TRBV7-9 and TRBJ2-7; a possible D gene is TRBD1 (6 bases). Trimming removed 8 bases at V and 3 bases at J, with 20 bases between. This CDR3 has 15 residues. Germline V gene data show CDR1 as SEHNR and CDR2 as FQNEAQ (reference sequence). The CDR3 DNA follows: TGTGCCAGCCATCGGTCGGCAGGGGATATCTACGAGCAGTACTTC. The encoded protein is CASHRSAGDIYEQYF.

CDR3 DNA sequence: TGTGCCATCAGTGAGTCGACAGGGGCGGACGAGCAGTACTTC. Encoded protein: CAISESTGADEQYF. This chain joins TRBV10-3 and TRBJ2-7, with TRBD1 matching 8 bases. Trimming took 0 bases from V and 5 from J; bases not matched to a gene: 3. Germline loops: CDR1 ENHRY, CDR2 SYGVKD. This CDR3 is 14 amino acids long.

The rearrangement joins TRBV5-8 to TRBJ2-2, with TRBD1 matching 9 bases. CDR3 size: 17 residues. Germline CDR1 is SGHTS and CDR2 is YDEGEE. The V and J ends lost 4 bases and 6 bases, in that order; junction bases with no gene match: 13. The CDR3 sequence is CASSVTSGTGLAGELFF. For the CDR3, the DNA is TGTGCCAGCAGCGTAACCTCCGGGACAGGGCTGGCCGGGGAGCTGTTTTTT.

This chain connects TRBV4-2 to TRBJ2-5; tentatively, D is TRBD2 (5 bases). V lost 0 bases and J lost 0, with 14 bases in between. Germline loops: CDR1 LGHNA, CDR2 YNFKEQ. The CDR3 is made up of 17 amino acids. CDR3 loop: CASSQDRETEYQETQYF. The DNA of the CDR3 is TGTGCCAGCAGCCAAGATCGGGAAACTGAATACCAAGAGACCCAGTACTTC.

CDR3 region: CASSQDGQEGKLFF. CDR3 nucleotide sequence: TGCGCCAGCAGCCAAGATGGGCAAGAGGGAAAGCTGTTTTTT. This chain links TRBV4-1 with TRBJ2-2; a weak D match, TRBD2 (5 bases). Germline CDR1 and CDR2: MGHRA and YSYEKL. The CDR3 has 14 amino acids. V shed 0 bases and J shed 12 bases, with 14 bases lying between them.

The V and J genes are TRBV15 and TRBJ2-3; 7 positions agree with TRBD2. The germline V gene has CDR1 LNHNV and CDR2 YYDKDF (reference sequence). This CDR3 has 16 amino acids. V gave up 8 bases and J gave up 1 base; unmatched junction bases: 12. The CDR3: CATSRRSRGGTDTQYF. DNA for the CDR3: TGTGCCACCTCGCGTCGTTCTCGGGGGGGCACAGATACGCAGTATTTT.

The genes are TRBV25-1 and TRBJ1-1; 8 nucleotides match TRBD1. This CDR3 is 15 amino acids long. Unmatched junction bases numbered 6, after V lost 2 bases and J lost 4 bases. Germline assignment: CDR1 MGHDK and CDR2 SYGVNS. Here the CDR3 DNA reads TGTGCCAGCAGTGAACGACAGGGGAGATCCACTGAAGCTTTCTTT. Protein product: CASSERQGRSTEAFF.

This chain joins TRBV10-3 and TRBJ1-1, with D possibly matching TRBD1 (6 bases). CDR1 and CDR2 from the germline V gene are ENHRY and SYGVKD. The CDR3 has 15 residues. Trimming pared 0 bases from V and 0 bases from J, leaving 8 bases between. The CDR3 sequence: CAISESTGLNTEAFF. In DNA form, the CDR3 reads TGTGCCATCAGTGAGTCGACAGGTTTGAACACTGAAGCTTTCTTT.

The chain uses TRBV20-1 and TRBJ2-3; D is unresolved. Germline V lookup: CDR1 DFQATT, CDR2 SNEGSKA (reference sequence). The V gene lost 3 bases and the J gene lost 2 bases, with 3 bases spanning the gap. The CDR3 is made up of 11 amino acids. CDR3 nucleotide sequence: TGCAGTGCTAGGTACACAGATACGCAGTATTTT. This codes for CSARYTDTQYF.

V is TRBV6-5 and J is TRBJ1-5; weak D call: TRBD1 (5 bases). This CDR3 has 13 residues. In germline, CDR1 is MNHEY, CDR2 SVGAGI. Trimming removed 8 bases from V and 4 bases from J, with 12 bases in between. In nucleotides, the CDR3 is TGTGCCAGCTTCAGGGCTATGAATCAGCCCCAGCATTTT. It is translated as CASFRAMNQPQHF.

This chain's CDR3 is CASSSQGADGYTF. As DNA, the CDR3 is TGTGCCAGCAGCTCCCAGGGGGCAGATGGCTACACCTTC. The chain has TRBV7-9 and TRBJ1-2; TRBD1 matches 8 bases. This CDR3 spans 13 amino acids. CDR1 is SEHNR, CDR2 FQNEAQ, per germline (reference sequence). V was pared by 4 bases and J by 6 bases, with 4 bases of the junction left unmatched.

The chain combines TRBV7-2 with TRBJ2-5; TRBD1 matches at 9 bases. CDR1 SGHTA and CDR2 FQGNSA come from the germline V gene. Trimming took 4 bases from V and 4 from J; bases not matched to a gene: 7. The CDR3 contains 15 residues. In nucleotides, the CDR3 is TGTGCCAGCAGCTCAGCCCCGGGACAGGGAGAGACCCAGTACTTC. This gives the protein CASSSAPGQGETQYF.

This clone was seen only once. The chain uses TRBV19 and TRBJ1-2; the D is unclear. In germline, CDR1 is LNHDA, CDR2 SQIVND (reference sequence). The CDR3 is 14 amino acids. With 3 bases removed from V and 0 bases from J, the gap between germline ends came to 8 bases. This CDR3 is CASSINTANYGYTF. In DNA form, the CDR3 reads TGTGCCAGTAGTATCAACACCGCTAACTATGGCTACACCTTC.

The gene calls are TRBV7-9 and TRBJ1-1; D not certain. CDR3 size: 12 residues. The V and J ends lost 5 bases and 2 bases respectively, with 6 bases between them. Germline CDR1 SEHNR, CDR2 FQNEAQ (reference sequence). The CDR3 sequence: CASSDINTEAFF. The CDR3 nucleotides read TGTGCCAGCAGCGACATTAACACTGAAGCTTTCTTT.

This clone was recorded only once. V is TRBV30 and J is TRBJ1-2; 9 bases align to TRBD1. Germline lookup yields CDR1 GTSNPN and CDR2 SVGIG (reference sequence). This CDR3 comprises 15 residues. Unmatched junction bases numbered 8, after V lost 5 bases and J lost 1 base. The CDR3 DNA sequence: TGTGCCTGGTTGGGACAGGGAACCTTTAACTATGGCTACACCTTC. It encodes CAWLGQGTFNYGYTF.

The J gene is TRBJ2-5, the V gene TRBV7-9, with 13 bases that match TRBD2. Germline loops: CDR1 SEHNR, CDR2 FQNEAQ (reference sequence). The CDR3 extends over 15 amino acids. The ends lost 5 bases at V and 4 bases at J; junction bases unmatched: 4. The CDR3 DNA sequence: TGTGCCAGCAGCCGACTAGCGGGAGGTGGAGAGACCCAGTACTTC. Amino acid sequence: CASSRLAGGGETQYF. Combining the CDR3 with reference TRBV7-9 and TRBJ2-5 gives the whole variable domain DTGVSQNPRHKITKRGQNVTFRCDPISEHNRLYWYRQTLGQGPEFLTYFQNEAQLEKSRLLSDRFSAERPKGSFSTLEIQRTEQGDSAMYLCASSRLAGGGETQYFGPGTRLLVL.

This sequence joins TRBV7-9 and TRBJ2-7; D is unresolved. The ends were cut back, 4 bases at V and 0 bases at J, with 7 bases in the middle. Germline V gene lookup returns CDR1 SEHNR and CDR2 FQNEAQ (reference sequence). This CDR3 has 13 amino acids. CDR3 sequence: CASSSPGSYEQYF. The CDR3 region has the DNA TGTGCCAGCAGCTCCCCCGGCTCCTACGAGCAGTACTTC.

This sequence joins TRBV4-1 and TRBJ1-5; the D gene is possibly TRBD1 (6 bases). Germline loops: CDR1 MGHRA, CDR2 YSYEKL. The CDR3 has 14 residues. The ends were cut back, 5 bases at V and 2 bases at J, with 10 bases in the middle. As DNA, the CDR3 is TGCGCCAGCAGCGTCTACAGGGGCAATCAGCCCCAGCATTTT. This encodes CASSVYRGNQPQHF.

CDR3 DNA sequence: TGTGCCAGTAACCTAGCTTTATGGACCAATGAGCAGTTCTTC. Translating gives CASNLALWTNEQFF. The chain joins TRBV19 to TRBJ2-1; possibly TRBD2 for D (5 bases). Germline V CDR1 and CDR2: LNHDA, SQIVND (reference sequence). Trimming left V 7 bases short and J 6 bases short, with 16 bases between. The CDR3 has 14 residues.

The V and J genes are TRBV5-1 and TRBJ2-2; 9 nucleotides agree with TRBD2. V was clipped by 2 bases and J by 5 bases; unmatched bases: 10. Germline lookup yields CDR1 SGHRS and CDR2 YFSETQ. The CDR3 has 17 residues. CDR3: CASSFYGAGGRTGELFF. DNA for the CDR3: TGCGCCAGCAGCTTTTACGGTGCGGGAGGGCGAACCGGGGAGCTGTTTTTT.

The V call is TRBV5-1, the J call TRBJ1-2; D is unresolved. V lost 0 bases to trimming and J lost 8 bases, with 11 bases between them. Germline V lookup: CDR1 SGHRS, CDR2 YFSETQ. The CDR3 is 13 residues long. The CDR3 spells CASSLAARSGYTF. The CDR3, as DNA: TGCGCCAGCAGCTTGGCCGCCCGGTCGGGCTACACCTTC.

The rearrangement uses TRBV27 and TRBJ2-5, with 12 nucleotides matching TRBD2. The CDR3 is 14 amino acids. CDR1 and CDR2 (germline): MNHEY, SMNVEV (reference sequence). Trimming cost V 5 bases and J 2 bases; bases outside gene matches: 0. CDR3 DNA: TGTGCCAGCAGTGGGACTAGCGGGCAAGAGACCCAGTACTTC. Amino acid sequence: CASSGTSGQETQYF.